The T cell receptor (beta chain) described here comes from a study of blood T cell repertoires in COVID-19. Study-wide background: Sites across the United States, Italy and Spain contributed samples from acute and convalescent COVID-19.

CDR1 and CDR2 (germline): SEHNR, FQNEAQ (reference sequence). The CDR3 totals 16 residues. Trimming took 5 bases from V and 4 from J; bases not matched to a gene: 11. Participant age was roughly 18 to 90 years, and participants resided in approximately 24 US areas. Clinical history as reported by participants underpinned cohort assignment. The assay was immunoSEQ multiplex PCR, and TCRdb's table has in-frame clones only and misses some. There are 100,000 or so clones in the sample; just over 85% occur only once, and roughly 2.7% lies in the top ten. The origin of this receptor is a woman aged 45-59 years who had recovered from COVID-19. Material: PBMCs or T cells enriched from blood (not recorded which). This sequence joins TRBV7-9 and TRBJ2-1; TRBD1 matches at 7 bases. DNA of the CDR3: TGTGCCAGCAGCCCAACCGGGACAGAAGGATACAATGAGCAGTTCTTC. The encoded protein is CASSPTGTEGYNEQFF.